In its sample, the clone carrying this T cell receptor (beta chain) was seen a few times. Its antigen is as yet unknown. This entry is derived from a study of early T cells in non-severe SARS-CoV-2 infection. Study-wide context: Sequencing used unsorted whole-blood bulk RNA, so chains lack pairing. General study points: Missing private and CD4 specificities, VDJdb matching favored anti-spike CD8 responses.

The TCR library protocol was used to attach unique molecular identifiers. These identifiers were attached to individual cDNA molecules. Each CDR3 protein is one row after TCRdb ran MiXCR on the 5' RACE reads. This repertoire shows fewer than 120,000 distinct CDR3 sequences, roughly 12% found once; its top ten account for approximately 4%. Sequenced material: whole blood, taken at baseline. The TCR originated in an adult who was a healthcare worker with PCR-confirmed SARS-CoV-2 infection or an uninfected control (not recorded which).

The CDR3: CAESGGGSPLHF. CDR3 sequence (DNA): TGTGCCGAATCCGGGGGCGGGTCACCCCTCCACTTT. The V gene is TRBV6-1, the J gene TRBJ1-6, with D possibly matching TRBD1 (6 bases). The CDR3 has 12 amino acids. From germline, CDR1 is MNHNS and CDR2 SASEGT. V was clipped by 11 bases and J by 10 bases, with 15 bases between them.